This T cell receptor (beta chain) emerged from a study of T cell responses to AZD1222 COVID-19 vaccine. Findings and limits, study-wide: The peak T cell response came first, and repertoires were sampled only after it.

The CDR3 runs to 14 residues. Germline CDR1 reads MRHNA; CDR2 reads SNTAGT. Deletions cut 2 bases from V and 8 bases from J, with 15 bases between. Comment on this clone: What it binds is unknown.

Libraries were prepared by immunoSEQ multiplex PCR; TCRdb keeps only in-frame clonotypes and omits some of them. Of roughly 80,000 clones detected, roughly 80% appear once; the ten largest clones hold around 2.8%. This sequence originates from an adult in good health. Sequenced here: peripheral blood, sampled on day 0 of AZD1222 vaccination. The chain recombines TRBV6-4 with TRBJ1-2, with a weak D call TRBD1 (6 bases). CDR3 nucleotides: TGTGCCAGCAGTGACGCCACAGGGACTAGAGGCTACACCTTC. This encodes CASSDATGTRGYTF.